Each of the 29 T cell receptor beta chains below was sequenced from the same sample in a study of T cell changes during pregnancy in multiple sclerosis. This table comes from immunoSEQ multiplex PCR, and its TCRdb copy is limited to in-frame clones, with some not included. Seen here are 45,000 to 70,000 clones, roughly nine tenths observed once, and the top ten hold roughly 2.7%. This material consisted of peripheral blood, taken in the third trimester of pregnancy. These receptors were obtained from a female donor in good health, enrolled as a control in a pregnancy study.

The rearrangement joins TRBV28 to TRBJ2-3; no firm D call. Per the germline V gene, CDR1 is MDHEN and CDR2 is SYDVKM. With 9 bases removed from V and 2 bases from J, the gap between germline ends came to 18 bases. This CDR3 has 15 amino acids. The CDR3 DNA is TGTGCCAGTCTCCCTCCCGAGACTTACACAGATACGCAGTATTTT. This gives the protein CASLPPETYTDTQYF.

The chain couples TRBV4-1 to TRBJ2-1; 7 bases fit TRBD2. From germline, CDR1 is MGHRA and CDR2 YSYEKL. V lost 4 bases, J lost 4 bases, and 4 bases stayed unmatched. This CDR3 region has 14 residues. The CDR3 region has the DNA TGCGCCAGCAGCCCTTCTAGCGGTTACAATGAGCAGTTCTTC. Protein sequence: CASSPSSGYNEQFF.

V usage is TRBV7-2 and J usage is TRBJ2-3, with D possibly being TRBD1 (6 bases). Trimming pared 5 bases from V and 6 bases from J, leaving 9 bases between. Germline V CDR1 and CDR2: SGHTA, FQGNSA. The length of the CDR3 is 12 residues. The CDR3 reads CASSPTGDTQYF. CDR3 nucleotides: TGTGCCAGCAGCCCCACAGGGGATACGCAGTATTTT.

The CDR3 nucleotides are TGTGCCAGCAGCGCTTCCCCCGGGACTAGCGGGGCCTCAGCCTACGAGCAGTACTTC. This encodes CASSASPGTSGASAYEQYF. This chain connects TRBV21-1 to TRBJ2-7; the table's D call TRBD2 went unverified against the DNA. TRBV21-1 is an annotated pseudogene. This CDR3 comprises 19 residues.

The gene calls are TRBV7-6 and TRBJ1-2; TRBD1 agrees at 8 bases. Germline lookup yields CDR1 SGHVS and CDR2 FNYEAQ. V was pared by 5 bases and J by 4 bases, with 6 bases of the junction left unmatched. This CDR3 has 14 residues. The CDR3: CASSPAGGGYGYTF. As DNA, the CDR3 is TGTGCCAGCAGCCCAGCAGGGGGCGGCTATGGCTACACCTTC.

This clone was seen a single time. The V gene is TRBV7-9, the J gene TRBJ2-7; 11 bases align to TRBD2. Germline CDR1 reads SEHNR; CDR2 reads FQNEAQ (reference sequence). This CDR3 contains 15 residues. The V and J ends lost 4 bases and 1 base, in that order; junction bases with no gene match: 3. The CDR3 here is CASSSGTSGSYEQYF. CDR3 DNA: TGTGCCAGCAGCTCAGGGACTAGCGGATCCTACGAGCAGTACTTC.

The J gene is TRBJ2-2, the V gene TRBV5-1; TRBD1 agrees at 7 bases. This CDR3 spans 15 amino acids. CDR1 is SGHRS, CDR2 YFSETQ, per germline. V dropped 5 bases and J dropped 0; count of bases not matched to a gene: 4. The CDR3 nucleotides are TGCGCCAGCAGGGGGGACAGCGCGAACACCGGGGAGCTGTTTTTT. Translation: CASRGDSANTGELFF.

The chain employs TRBV29-1 and TRBJ2-2, with a weak D call TRBD2 (6 bases). This CDR3 has 12 amino acids. Germline CDR1 SQVTM, CDR2 ANQGSEA. Trimming took 8 bases from V and 6 from J, leaving 13 bases between them. This CDR3 reads CSSRGRSGELFF. As DNA, the CDR3 is TGCAGCTCCCGGGGGAGGTCCGGGGAGCTGTTTTTT.

CDR3 bases: TGTGCCAGTAGTATAGTAACCAGCGGGGGGCCAGAGCAGTTCTTC. Its translation is CASSIVTSGGPEQFF. The genes are TRBV19 and TRBJ2-1; TRBD2 matches 9 bases. Germline-derived CDR1 and CDR2 are LNHDA and SQIVND (reference sequence). The V segment lost 1 base and the J segment 10 bases; nucleotides outside the gene matches: 8. The CDR3 runs 15 residues.

DNA of the CDR3: TGCGCCAGCAGCCCCTTGACACCTCCGGGGGGAAACACCATATATTTT. Translated, it gives CASSPLTPPGGNTIYF. The chain has TRBV5-1 and TRBJ1-3, with D uncertain. The CDR3 totals 16 residues. The germline CDR1 and CDR2 sequences are SGHRS and YFSETQ. With 4 bases removed from V and 4 bases from J, the gap between germline ends came to 18 bases. The full variable domain, completed using reference TRBV5-1 and TRBJ1-3, is KAGVTQTPRYLIKTRGQQVTLSCSPISGHRSVSWYQQTPGQGLQFLFEYFSETQRNKGNFPGRFSGRQFSNSRSEMNVSTLELGDSALYLCASSPLTPPGGNTIYFGEGSWLTVV.

The chain joins TRBV19 to TRBJ1-1; 9 bases match TRBD1. V was pared by 5 bases and J by 4 bases, with 5 bases of the junction left unmatched. This CDR3 has 14 residues. Germline CDR1 and CDR2: LNHDA and SQIVND (reference sequence). The CDR3 DNA is TGTGCCAGTAGTGGCCGGGACAGGGTCACTGAAGCTTTCTTT. Translation gives CASSGRDRVTEAFF.

The chain uses TRBV10-3 and TRBJ2-3; TRBD2 matches 9 bases. The CDR3 is 16 residues long. Germline values: CDR1 ENHRY, CDR2 SYGVKD. The ends lost 4 bases at V and 3 bases at J; junction bases unmatched: 8. CDR3 sequence (DNA): TGTGCCATCAGTGGTTTAGCGGGAGTAGGGACAGATACGCAGTATTTT. It encodes CAISGLAGVGTDTQYF.

The genes are TRBV7-9 and TRBJ2-1; 9 bases map to TRBD1. There are 14 residues in the CDR3. The germline V gene has CDR1 SEHNR and CDR2 FQNEAQ (reference sequence). V dropped 3 bases and J dropped 5; count of bases not matched to a gene: 2. CDR3 coding DNA: TGTGCCAGCAGCTTGGGACAGGGAAACAATGAGCAGTTCTTC. Protein sequence: CASSLGQGNNEQFF.

The chain couples TRBV29-1 to TRBJ2-5; unclear D gene. The CDR3 runs 11 residues. Per germline, CDR1 SQVTM and CDR2 ANQGSEA. The V and J ends lost 5 bases and 5 bases respectively, with 9 bases between them. Here the CDR3 DNA reads TGCAGCGTTAAGACTGGGGAGACCCAGTACTTC. Its translation is CSVKTGETQYF.

The genes are TRBV7-2 and TRBJ1-2, with D tentatively TRBD1 (6 bases). CDR1 is SGHTA and CDR2 is FQGNSA in the germline V gene. V was cut by 5 bases and J by 8 bases, with 15 bases left in between. The CDR3 is made up of 13 amino acids. The CDR3: CASSPDKGDGYTF. CDR3 DNA: TGTGCCAGCAGCCCGGACAAGGGGGACGGCTACACCTTC.

This chain uses TRBV5-1 with TRBJ2-7; the match to TRBD1 covers 9 bases. CDR3 length: 14 residues. Trimming took 3 bases from V and 4 from J; bases not matched to a gene: 5. Germline lookup yields CDR1 SGHRS and CDR2 YFSETQ. Here the CDR3 DNA reads TGCGCCAGCAGCTCCGGGACAGGGCAATACGAGCAGTACTTC. Residues: CASSSGTGQYEQYF.

The chain joins TRBV7-8 to TRBJ1-5, with D unresolved. The CDR3 consists of 14 residues. The germline V gene has CDR1 SGHVS and CDR2 FQNEAQ. Trimming cost V 1 base and J 4 bases, with 8 bases left between them. In nucleotides, the CDR3 is TGTGCCAGCAGCTTAGTTAACAGAAATCAGCCCCAGCATTTT. Protein sequence: CASSLVNRNQPQHF.

This clone was detected only once. CDR3 in amino acids: CASSSGQGAYEQYF. The CDR3 DNA reads as TGCGCCAGCAGCTCGGGACAGGGAGCCTACGAGCAGTACTTC. This chain uses TRBV5-1 with TRBJ2-7; 9 bases are shared with TRBD1. Germline CDR1 is SGHRS and CDR2 is YFSETQ. V gave up 3 bases and J gave up 2 bases; unmatched junction bases: 3. The CDR3 loop spans 14 amino acids.

The rearrangement uses TRBV2 and TRBJ1-1; perhaps TRBD1 as D (6 bases). The V gene's germline CDR1 is SNHLY and CDR2 FYNNEI. The V and J ends lost 6 bases and 6 bases respectively, with 11 bases between them. The CDR3 length is 12 residues. CDR3 residues: CASSAGGPEAFF. CDR3 in DNA: TGTGCCAGCAGCGCTGGGGGCCCTGAAGCTTTCTTT. Variable domain in full (rest from reference TRBV2 and TRBJ1-1): EPEVTQTPSHQVTQMGQEVILRCVPISNHLYFYWYRQILGQKVEFLVSFYNNEISEKSEIFDDQFSVERPDGSNFTLKIRSTKLEDSAMYFCASSAGGPEAFFGQGTRLTVV.

The genes are TRBV11-3 and TRBJ2-5; 11 nucleotides agree with TRBD2. V gave up 5 bases and J gave up 0 bases; unmatched junction bases: 5. Germline CDR1 and CDR2: SGHNT and YENEEA. This CDR3 is 16 amino acids long. CDR3 in amino acids: CASSLAGLADQETQYF. The CDR3 DNA follows: TGTGCCAGCAGCCTGGCGGGACTAGCGGACCAAGAGACCCAGTACTTC.

The chain employs TRBV28 and TRBJ2-1, with a possible D match to TRBD2 (5 bases). Trimming removed 2 bases from V and 0 bases from J, with 17 bases in between. Germline V gene data show CDR1 as MDHEN and CDR2 as SYDVKM. The CDR3 is 18 amino acids. This CDR3 is CASSLGRPAESSYNEQFF. The CDR3 DNA reads as TGTGCCAGCAGTTTAGGTAGGCCAGCGGAGAGCTCCTACAATGAGCAGTTCTTC.

J is TRBJ2-3 and V is TRBV4-3, with D perhaps matching TRBD2 (5 bases). V shed 5 bases and J shed 3 bases, with 9 bases lying between them. The V gene's germline CDR1 is LGHNA and CDR2 YSLEER. The CDR3 loop spans 13 amino acids. The CDR3 bases are TGCGCCAGCAGCGACCTAGCAACAGATACGCAGTATTTT. This encodes CASSDLATDTQYF.

This chain uses TRBV9 with TRBJ2-1, with 10 nucleotides matching TRBD1. In germline, CDR1 is SGDLS, CDR2 YYNGEE. CDR3 length: 15 residues. J was trimmed by 4 bases and V by 3 bases; bases with no gene match: 4. CDR3 protein: CASSGGTGAYNEQFF. The DNA of the CDR3 is TGTGCCAGCAGCGGCGGGACAGGGGCGTACAATGAGCAGTTCTTC.

This clone was recorded only once. This chain uses TRBV5-1 with TRBJ1-1; D gene uncertain. V gave up 0 bases and J gave up 0 bases, with 6 bases separating them. CDR3 length: 14 residues. Germline-derived CDR1 and CDR2 are SGHRS and YFSETQ. In DNA, the CDR3 is TGCGCCAGCAGCTTGGGCGGAATGAACACTGAAGCTTTCTTT. It translates to CASSLGGMNTEAFF.

The gene calls are TRBV11-3 and TRBJ2-3, with TRBD1 as a possible D gene (5 bases). The CDR3 is 14 residues long. Germline CDR1 reads SGHNT; CDR2 reads YENEEA. The V end was cut by 5 bases, the J end by 6 bases, with 15 bases between. CDR3 coding DNA: TGTGCCAGCAGCCCGACCAGGGCGGTGGATACGCAGTATTTT. Translation: CASSPTRAVDTQYF.

The chain joins TRBV7-9 to TRBJ1-5, with TRBD1 identical over 9 bases. From germline, CDR1 is SEHNR and CDR2 FQNEAQ (reference sequence). This CDR3 contains 17 residues. Trimming at V came to 7 bases and at J to 5 bases, leaving 15 bases not matched to a gene. CDR3 loop: CASTTEFGTGRDQPQHF. The DNA for the CDR3 is TGTGCCAGCACCACAGAGTTCGGGACAGGGAGGGATCAGCCCCAGCATTTT.

The chain links TRBV7-8 to TRBJ2-1, with 9 bases lining up with TRBD2. Trimming cost V 5 bases and J 10 bases; bases outside gene matches: 12. This CDR3 is built from 15 residues. Looked up from germline, CDR1 is SGHVS and CDR2 is FQNEAQ. As DNA, the CDR3 is TGTGCCAGCAGCCGGCGCCGCGGGAGGGCCTGGGAGCAGTTCTTC. Its protein is CASSRRRGRAWEQFF.

The rearrangement joins TRBV6-5 to TRBJ2-2; D is possibly TRBD2 (6 bases). Trimming took 1 base from V and 4 from J, leaving 13 bases between them. The CDR3 consists of 16 residues. The germline CDR1 and CDR2 sequences are MNHEY and SVGAGI. The CDR3 sequence: CASSYYPTRGTGELFF. The CDR3 nucleotides read TGTGCCAGCAGTTACTACCCGACTAGGGGCACCGGGGAGCTGTTTTTT.

The chain carries TRBV5-4 and TRBJ2-1; 11 positions match TRBD2. The germline gives CDR1 SGHNT, CDR2 YYREEE (reference sequence). The CDR3 runs to 14 residues. Germline trimming cut 7 bases from V and 6 bases from J; bases unmatched to any gene: 6. The CDR3, as DNA: TGTGCCAGCGCGAGTAGCGGGGGGGCCAATGAGCAGTTCTTC. It specifies CASASSGGANEQFF.